The 32 T cell receptor beta chains in this list originate from one sample, sequenced in a study of blood T cell repertoires in COVID-19. TCRdb's copy holds only in-frame clones and misses some; the assay was immunoSEQ multiplex PCR. This table has about 69,000 clones, about four fifths appearing once. Input material: peripheral blood. These receptors were obtained from a woman older than 75 with acute or convalescent COVID-19.

The V gene is TRBV20-1, the J gene TRBJ2-1, with D tentatively TRBD1 or TRBD2 (5 bases each). The V gene's germline CDR1 is DFQATT and CDR2 SNEGSKA (reference sequence). V lost 6 bases and J 8 bases, leaving 14 bases between the germline ends. CDR3 length: 12 residues. The CDR3 sequence: CSASEGSHEQFF. The CDR3 DNA reads as TGCAGTGCGAGTGAGGGGAGCCATGAGCAGTTCTTC.

The gene calls are TRBV19 and TRBJ1-5; no definite D call. Germline values: CDR1 LNHDA, CDR2 SQIVND (reference sequence). Trimming shortened V by 0 bases and J by 4 bases, and 7 bases separated the two germline ends. This CDR3 contains 14 residues. The CDR3 loop reads CASSIDQWNQPQHF. The CDR3 DNA reads as TGTGCCAGTAGTATAGATCAGTGGAATCAGCCCCAGCATTTT.

This clone was detected once. The chain employs TRBV6-5 and TRBJ2-1; 8 bases match TRBD2. Germline assignment: CDR1 MNHEY and CDR2 SVGAGI. The CDR3 spans 16 residues. V lost 0 bases and J lost 9; bases outside the gene matches: 10. Written as DNA, the CDR3 is TGTGCCAGCAGTTACTCTGGTAGCGGGGTTAACGGTGAGCAGTTCTTC. It is translated as CASSYSGSGVNGEQFF.

In this sample, this clone turned up once. This chain uses TRBV6-5 with TRBJ1-2; D is uncertain. Germline V gene sequence: CDR1 MNHEY, CDR2 SVGAGI. Trimming shortened V by 7 bases and J by 2 bases, and 5 bases separated the two germline ends. The CDR3 contains 11 residues. The CDR3 protein is CASTVNYGYTF. The CDR3 DNA reads as TGTGCCAGCACGGTAAACTATGGCTACACCTTC.

The chain employs TRBV5-1 and TRBJ1-4; D might be TRBD1 (6 bases). Trimming left V 3 bases short and J 3 bases short, with 18 bases between. Germline V gene sequence: CDR1 SGHRS, CDR2 YFSETQ. CDR3 length: 17 amino acids. The CDR3 nucleotides read TGCGCCAGCAGCTACGGACAGACAACTCCAGCTAATGAAAAACTGTTTTTT. This translates into CASSYGQTTPANEKLFF. Full variable domain (missing parts from reference TRBV5-1 and TRBJ1-4): KAGVTQTPRYLIKTRGQQVTLSCSPISGHRSVSWYQQTPGQGLQFLFEYFSETQRNKGNFPGRFSGRQFSNSRSEMNVSTLELGDSALYLCASSYGQTTPANEKLFFGSGTQLSVL.

CDR3 loop: CSGATGGEQYF. CDR3 sequence (DNA): TGCAGTGGGGCCACGGGGGGCGAGCAGTACTTC. V usage is TRBV20-1 and J usage is TRBJ2-7, with 7 bases that match TRBD2. Trimming at V came to 7 bases and at J to 6 bases, leaving 6 bases not matched to a gene. The CDR3 runs 11 residues. Germline CDR1 and CDR2: DFQATT and SNEGSKA (reference sequence).

The chain joins TRBV18 to TRBJ1-1, with 7 positions matching TRBD1. Germline V CDR1 and CDR2: KGHSH, LQKENI. This CDR3 has 16 amino acids. Germline trimming cut 3 bases from V and 4 bases from J; bases unmatched to any gene: 11. The DNA for the CDR3 is TGTGCCAGCTCACCGGACAGGACAGGCCTGGGCACTGAAGCTTTCTTT. Protein sequence: CASSPDRTGLGTEAFF.

The chain links TRBV5-1 to TRBJ2-3; D unclear. Trimming left V 4 bases short and J 0 bases short, with 9 bases between. The germline CDR1 and CDR2 sequences are SGHRS and YFSETQ. The CDR3 has 14 residues. In DNA form, the CDR3 reads TGCGCCAGCAGCGGGCCGGTGAGCACAGATACGCAGTATTTT. Its translation is CASSGPVSTDTQYF.

DNA for the CDR3: TGTGCCAGCAGCTCCACTAGCGGGGGGGGGCACAATGAGCAGTTCTTC. Its protein product is CASSSTSGGGHNEQFF. The chain combines TRBV7-6 with TRBJ2-1, with 13 positions matching TRBD2. Germline V gene lookup returns CDR1 SGHVS and CDR2 FNYEAQ. The CDR3 has 16 amino acids. Losses at the gene ends were 4 bases for V and 5 bases for J; bases not matched to a gene: 5. The whole variable domain, remainder taken from reference TRBV7-6 and TRBJ2-1, is GAGVSQSPRYKVTKRGQDVALRCDPISGHVSLYWYRQALGQGPEFLTYFNYEAQQDKSGLPNDRFSAERPEGSISTLTIQRTEQRDSAMYRCASSSTSGGGHNEQFFGPGTRLTVL.

The chain links TRBV6-5 to TRBJ2-3; D not resolved. V lost 2 bases, J lost 1 base, and 7 bases lay in between. This CDR3 is built from 14 residues. Germline CDR1 and CDR2: MNHEY and SVGAGI. For the CDR3, the DNA is TGTGCCAGCAGTTACGTCGACTGCACAGATACGCAGTATTTT. Amino acid sequence: CASSYVDCTDTQYF.

The chain uses TRBV5-4 and TRBJ2-6; D is unclear. The CDR3 runs 15 residues. CDR1 and CDR2 (germline): SGHNT, YYREEE (reference sequence). V was pared by 0 bases and J by 0 bases, with 4 bases between. The CDR3 loop reads CASSLAGSGANVLTF. CDR3 sequence (DNA): TGTGCCAGCAGCTTGGCGGGCTCTGGGGCCAACGTCCTGACTTTC. The full variable domain, completed using reference TRBV5-4 and TRBJ2-6, is ETGVTQSPTHLIKTRGQQVTLRCSSQSGHNTVSWYQQALGQGPQFIFQYYREEENGRGNFPPRFSGLQFPNYSSELNVNALELDDSALYLCASSLAGSGANVLTFGAGSRLTVL.

The genes are TRBV24-1 and TRBJ1-6; D not resolved. This CDR3 comprises 16 residues. Trimming stripped 5 bases from V and 0 bases from J, with 10 bases between. Germline CDR1 and CDR2: KGHDR and SFDVKD. CDR3 DNA: TGTGCCACCAGTGTAAAGAGAAGCTCCTATAATTCACCCCTCCACTTT. Protein: CATSVKRSSYNSPLHF.

The chain joins TRBV6-2 or TRBV6-3 to TRBJ2-1; TRBD2 aligns across 14 bases. Trimming took 0 bases from V and 15 from J; bases not matched to a gene: 7. CDR1 and CDR2 (germline): MNHEY, SVGEGT. CDR3 length equals 15 residues. The CDR3 loop reads CASSYSTSGGARPFF. The CDR3 nucleotides are TGTGCCAGCAGTTACTCGACTAGCGGGGGGGCTCGACCGTTCTTC.

V is TRBV7-9 and J is TRBJ2-2; possibly TRBD2 for D (6 bases). V was pared by 5 bases and J by 7 bases, with 17 bases between. Germline V gene sequence: CDR1 SEHNR, CDR2 FQNEAQ (reference sequence). There are 15 residues in the CDR3. In DNA, the CDR3 is TGTGCCAGCAGCCGCGTGGGCGGGGCGGTCGGGGAGCTGTTTTTT. Translating it yields CASSRVGGAVGELFF.

The chain uses TRBV27 and TRBJ2-7, with TRBD2 matching 14 bases. CDR3 length: 18 amino acids. V gave up 6 bases and J gave up 0 bases; unmatched junction bases: 10. Germline V gene data show CDR1 as MNHEY and CDR2 as SMNVEV (reference sequence). The CDR3 reads CASSLGLAGATRSYEQYF. Here the CDR3 DNA reads TGTGCCAGCAGCTTGGGACTAGCGGGGGCCACCCGCTCCTACGAGCAGTACTTC.

The chain carries TRBV21-1 and TRBJ1-1. TRBV21-1 is described as a pseudogene. This CDR3 is built from 13 residues. The CDR3 loop is CASSKGGNTEAFF. CDR3 DNA: TGTGCCAGCAGCAAAGGAGGGAACACTGAAGCTTTCTTT.

In its sample, this clone was seen once. CDR3 sequence: CASRDSLNEKLFF. CDR3 nucleotides: TGCGCCAGCAGGGACAGCCTCAATGAAAAACTGTTTTTT. The chain couples TRBV5-1 to TRBJ1-4; possibly TRBD1 for D (6 bases). Germline V gives CDR1 SGHRS, CDR2 YFSETQ. The ends were cut back, 5 bases at V and 5 bases at J, with 10 bases in the middle. The CDR3 sequence is 13 residues long.

This sequence joins TRBV12-3 or TRBV12-4 and TRBJ2-3; 8 bases line up with TRBD2. V lost 8 bases, J lost 1 base, and 2 bases stayed unmatched. The CDR3 consists of 13 residues. The DNA for the CDR3 is TGTGCCAGCCGGGGGGGTGGCACAGATACGCAGTATTTT. This translates into CASRGGGTDTQYF.

This clone showed up just a few times. The genes are TRBV18 and TRBJ2-5; 11 bases match TRBD2. Germline V gene lookup returns CDR1 KGHSH and CDR2 LQKENI. After removal of 2 bases from V and 5 bases from J, the junction contained 4 bases not matched to a gene. This CDR3 spans 15 amino acids. CDR3 amino acids: CASSPIAGGPETQYF. The CDR3 DNA sequence: TGTGCCAGCTCACCAATAGCGGGGGGGCCGGAGACCCAGTACTTC. Full variable domain (missing parts from reference TRBV18 and TRBJ2-5): NAGVMQNPRHLVRRRGQEARLRCSPMKGHSHVYWYRQLPEEGLKFMVYLQKENIIDESGMPKERFSAEFPKEGPSILRIQQVVRGDSAAYFCASSPIAGGPETQYFGPGTRLLVL.

The V and J genes are TRBV30 and TRBJ1-1, with 7 nucleotides matching TRBD1. CDR1 is GTSNPN and CDR2 is SVGIG in the germline V gene (reference sequence). The CDR3 length is 12 residues. V lost 3 bases, J lost 6 bases, and 4 bases stayed unmatched. The CDR3 nucleotides are TGTGCCTGGAGCGGGACAGCGCCTGAAGCTTTCTTT. The encoded protein is CAWSGTAPEAFF.

This sequence joins TRBV7-2 and TRBJ2-5, with 10 nucleotides matching TRBD1. Per the germline V gene, CDR1 is SGHTA and CDR2 is FQGNSA. J lost 10 bases, V lost 5 bases, and 13 bases had no gene match. The CDR3 has 15 residues. In DNA, the CDR3 is TGTGCCAGCAGCCCGGACTCAAGGACAGGGGGAGTCCAGTACTTC. Protein sequence: CASSPDSRTGGVQYF.

This clone was seen just once. The chain combines TRBV7-9 with TRBJ1-2, with unresolved D. Trimming removed 5 bases at V and 1 base at J, with 14 bases between. The CDR3 extends over 15 amino acids. The germline gives CDR1 SEHNR, CDR2 FQNEAQ (reference sequence). CDR3 coding DNA: TGTGCCAGCAGCGCTCGGGATCCACGTAACTATGGCTACACCTTC. Translation: CASSARDPRNYGYTF.

The chain links TRBV7-8 to TRBJ1-5; 10 bases map to TRBD1. Germline lookup yields CDR1 SGHVS and CDR2 FQNEAQ. After removal of 4 bases from V and 3 bases from J, the junction contained 3 bases not matched to a gene. This CDR3 contains 15 residues. Here the CDR3 DNA reads TGTGCCAGCAGCTACGGGACAGGGGACAATCAGCCCCAGCATTTT. Amino acid sequence: CASSYGTGDNQPQHF.

The rearrangement links TRBV18 to TRBJ1-6; 9 bases agree with TRBD1. The CDR3 runs 15 residues. The J segment lost 10 bases and the V segment lost 4 bases, leaving 8 bases of the junction unmatched. The germline gives CDR1 KGHSH, CDR2 LQKENI. This CDR3 is CASSQTDRGTSPLHF. The CDR3 bases are TGTGCCAGCTCACAAACGGACAGGGGAACCTCACCCCTCCACTTT. Full variable domain (missing parts from reference TRBV18 and TRBJ1-6): NAGVMQNPRHLVRRRGQEARLRCSPMKGHSHVYWYRQLPEEGLKFMVYLQKENIIDESGMPKERFSAEFPKEGPSILRIQQVVRGDSAAYFCASSQTDRGTSPLHFGNGTRLTVT.

This clone was observed a single time. The rearrangement links TRBV3-1 (or the pseudogene TRBV3-2) to TRBJ1-1, with D unresolved. CDR3 size: 14 residues. The ends were cut back, 0 bases at V and 1 base at J, with 6 bases in the middle. From germline, CDR1 is LGHDT and CDR2 YNNKEL (reference sequence). As DNA, the CDR3 is TGTGCCAGCAGCCAAGACGCGGGGAACACTGAAGCTTTCTTT. Encoded protein: CASSQDAGNTEAFF.

The gene calls are TRBV19 and TRBJ2-3; a weak D match, TRBD2 (5 bases). V was cut by 4 bases and J by 0 bases, with 17 bases left in between. CDR3 length: 17 residues. Per germline, CDR1 LNHDA and CDR2 SQIVND (reference sequence). The CDR3 reads CASSTGLPRGSTDTQYF. DNA of the CDR3: TGTGCCAGTAGTACCGGACTGCCCCGGGGTAGCACAGATACGCAGTATTTT.

CDR3 sequence: CATSRDLIVGQTQYF. The CDR3 DNA reads TGTGCCACCAGCAGAGATCTAATTGTTGGGCAGACCCAGTACTTC. The rearrangement uses TRBV15 and TRBJ2-5; D remains unclear. This CDR3 is 15 amino acids long. Trimming stripped 0 bases from V and 6 bases from J, with 14 bases between. Per germline, CDR1 LNHNV and CDR2 YYDKDF (reference sequence). The full variable domain, its missing parts supplied by reference TRBV15 and TRBJ2-5, is DAMVIQNPRYQVTQFGKPVTLSCSQTLNHNVMYWYQQKSSQAPKLLFHYYDKDFNNEADTPDNFQSRRPNTSFCFLDIRSPGLGDTAMYLCATSRDLIVGQTQYFGPGTRLLVL.

The V and J genes are TRBV19 and TRBJ1-1; TRBD1 might be the D (6 bases). Trimming stripped 5 bases from V and 7 bases from J, with 14 bases between. CDR1 LNHDA and CDR2 SQIVND come from the germline V gene (reference sequence). The CDR3 is made up of 13 amino acids. The CDR3 bases are TGTGCCAGTAGTGTACAGGGAGACTTTGAAGCTTTCTTT. Translation: CASSVQGDFEAFF.

This clone was counted between two and nine times. This rearrangement joins TRBV10-3 to TRBJ2-1, with a weak D call TRBD1 (6 bases). The CDR3 totals 15 residues. CDR1 and CDR2 from the germline V gene are ENHRY and SYGVKD. The V end lost 3 bases, the J end lost 7 bases, and 16 bases lay between the germline ends. The CDR3 coding sequence is TGTGCCATCAGTGACAAAATGCTCAGGGGAAATGAGCAGTTCTTC. Translated, it gives CAISDKMLRGNEQFF.

V gene TRBV6-2 or TRBV6-3 combines with J gene TRBJ2-3; 7 bases are a match to TRBD2. This CDR3 has 11 residues. Germline lookup yields CDR1 MNHEY and CDR2 SVGEGT. The ends lost 4 bases at V and 11 bases at J; junction bases unmatched: 3. The CDR3 is CASSSSGKQYF. The CDR3 nucleotides are TGTGCCAGCAGTTCTAGCGGCAAGCAGTATTTT.

The J gene is TRBJ2-5, the V gene TRBV2; a possible D gene is TRBD2 (5 bases). The germline gives CDR1 SNHLY, CDR2 FYNNEI. CDR3 size: 17 residues. The V end was cut by 3 bases, the J end by 9 bases, with 26 bases between. The CDR3 nucleotides read TGTGCCAGCAGTGATTTATTCCCCTCCGATAGCGAGGAGGCCCAGTACTTC. Translation: CASSDLFPSDSEEAQYF.

V gene TRBV28 combines with J gene TRBJ1-6; D not resolved. Germline CDR1 reads MDHEN; CDR2 reads SYDVKM. The germline V and J ends were trimmed by 8 bases and 9 bases, with 11 bases remaining between them. The CDR3 loop spans 12 amino acids. DNA for the CDR3: TGTGCCAGCCTAAGCGGAGCTTCACCCCTCCACTTT. Translating it yields CASLSGASPLHF.